This T cell receptor beta chain was captured in a study of cytomegalovirus exposure and HLA in healthy donors (dated by TCRdb to about 2017). Some background on the complete study: According to an earlier analysis of 587 of the donors, roughly 180 million T cells yielded some 120 million unique TCR beta sequences and about 300 Gb of sequence data. All discovery cohort repertoires had been generated on a single sequencing platform. To decide whether each TCR beta V gene segment behaved as functional or pseudogenic, an earlier analysis of some 580 of the donors relied on high-throughput TCR beta sequencing. An early release covering about 600 HLA-typed donors comprised 250 to 350 gigabases of sequencing data and roughly 85 million unique TCR sequences. The number of typed donors differed by locus: about 629-630 for A, B, C, DRB1 and DQB1; 500 to 550 for DQA1; some 590 for DPA1; and approximately 450 for DPB1. Alongside the repertoire data, information on donor age, sex, ethnicity and CMV serostatus was compiled. The study aimed to test whether signatures of past pathogen exposure could be identified by cataloging public T cell receptors. To predict cytomegalovirus infection status, the study brought together high-throughput TCR immunosequencing, statistical association of individual TCRs with disease status, and machine learning. Of the 300 to 450 genotyped donors, around 81% fell in the genetic ancestry cluster associated with self-reported Caucasian donors. Rather than using new phenotypic data, the later analysis identified candidate immune exposures from TCR beta sequences and from how often those sequences occurred across donors. Genome-wide SNP genotypes for about three fifths of the roughly 670 donors were used in a later genetic analysis, which treated that subset as a discovery cohort. HLA typing included class I and class II loci at four-digit resolution. In addition to the first cohort of roughly 670 subjects, a separate validation cohort of about 120 different subjects was used. On average, around 200,000 unique TCR beta nucleotide sequences were sequenced per donor among about 400 genotyped donors of the cohort, with roughly 18% of those sequences being non-productive. The study profiled the T cell repertoires of under 700 subjects by immunosequencing and related them to cytomegalovirus serostatus. In a later analysis, previously published TCR beta repertoires from roughly 710 donors were re-analyzed and high-resolution HLA genotyping was added so that TCR occurrence patterns could be studied. Four or five DR-DQ haplotypes were handled as single units for association and clustering, since linkage in the cohort was strong.

The library was built by means of the immunoSEQ multiplex PCR assay. For the multiplex PCR, a mixture combining 60 forward primers for TCR Vbeta segments and 13 reverse primers for TCR Jbeta segments was used. The CDR3 region of rearranged TCR beta genes was amplified from genomic DNA with a multiplex PCR assay. Amplified TCR beta libraries were sequenced as 87-base-pair reads on the Illumina HiSeq System. On the authors' methods: In a later analysis, tens of millions of unique TCR beta chains were counted across the 500 to 850 repertoires, and roughly 11 million of these chains were shared by at least two donors. A nearest-neighbor algorithm error-corrected the raw reads and collapsed the reads into unique sequences, merging closely related sequences to remove PCR and sequencing errors. V, D and J gene segments were assigned by aligning CDR3 sequences to IMGT reference sequences. Each retained sequence needed at least a six-nucleotide match to both a V gene segment and a J gene segment. A rearrangement counted as productive if the CDR3 had no stop codons and remained in frame with V and J, and every other rearrangement counted as non-productive. CDR3 was defined according to IMGT convention as the region running from the second conserved V-encoded cysteine to the conserved J-encoded phenylalanine. Sequences without an unambiguous match to a single V gene segment were excluded from the earlier analysis of 500 to 700 of the donors. In an earlier analysis of some 590 of the donors, V segments were called functional above 56.7% productive rearrangements and were called segregating when the between-donor standard deviation exceeded 5%. A statistical classification framework was built to diagnose cytomegalovirus status from the catalog of TCR beta chain sequences. A later analysis assigned V and J genes by comparing TCR nucleotide sequences with IMGT/GENE-DB human TR gene sequences. Using the TCRdist pipeline, a later analysis assigned CDR3 sequences along with most-parsimonious VDJ recombination scenarios. In a later analysis, every TCR beta chain was defined by the combination of its CDR3 amino acid sequence and its V-gene family, and reads without a unique V-gene family were dropped. As a way to deal with suspected cross-contamination and a sequencing artifact, a later analysis dropped roughly 600 nucleotide sequences that were highly shared and had low generation probability. For each public chain, a later analysis derived a clonal expansion index from normalized ranks of inferred template counts within each repertoire. In a later analysis, generation probabilities were computed with a VDJ recombination model fitted to out-of-frame rearrangements, and the resulting probabilities were checked against IGoR. Hypergeometric tests were used in a later analysis to score TCR-TCR, TCR-HLA and TCR-CMV co-occurrence, with a repertoire-size bias correction applied to the TCR pairs. A later analysis estimated false discovery rates by permuting HLA or CMV assignments 20 times. A later analysis grouped co-occurring TCRs with DBSCAN, adding TCRdist sequence similarity when clustering within HLA-allele-positive subsets. Co-occurrence clustering excluded repertoires with fewer than 30,000 or more than 120,000 public chains, plus five with anomalous nucleotide sharing. TCRdb holds this immuneACCESS table with in-frame rearrangements only. Some clones are missing; in checked studies, unresolved V genes explain under half, and the rest has no known cause. V and J calls and clone size follow that table, whereas D and trimming were derived from the DNA. For this sample the table gives approximately 170,000 clones, of which roughly 80% were detected only once. The ten largest clones represent roughly 0.75% of the sample.

From cysteine to phenylalanine, the CDR3 is 12 amino acids long. Solely the CDR3 DNA is kept, with 36 bases framed from the first base. Sequences SGHVS (CDR1) and FNYEAQ (CDR2) are obtained from the germline V gene. Deletion took 6 bases off V and 2 bases off J, with a span of 7 bases between the germline ends. Overall study results and their limits: Correlated functional status among segregating V segments might be attributable to linkage disequilibrium, but an unknown experimental factor could not be ruled out. Because HLA typing was unavailable for some donors at each locus, only the typed subset was used in association tests. A further reported finding was that TCR beta sequences accurately predicted the HLA-A and HLA-B alleles for most subjects in the first cohort. In a later genetic analysis, fewer N-insertions in productive TCRs were reported among donors in an Asian-associated ancestry cluster than the approximately 670-donor mean. In this cohort, only TCR beta chains were sequenced, and detectable features were limited by the absence of alpha or paired-chain data. Roughly uniform sequencing depth across donors was assumed in presence/absence analyses, although this assumption may not hold. According to the authors, the approach could potentially be generalized to other disease states and immunological phenotypes. Most TCR sequences were seen in very few donors, while some public TCRs were found in many individuals. Assigning TCR associations to individual alleles was difficult when HLA alleles, especially DR and DQ, strongly co-occurred. Because counts were too low, seventeen rarely observed V segments, including chromosome 9 orphons, were excluded from the earlier analysis of around 590 of the donors. The only immune exposure information available for the cohort was CMV serostatus. In a later genetic analysis, a missense DCLRE1C variant was associated with V-gene and J-gene trimming of TCR beta chains, and the association was replicated in an independent cohort. In the study, about 150 TCR beta chains were listed as associated with cytomegalovirus. According to a later analysis, TCR association rates differed among HLA loci, with DRB1 alleles showing the most associated TCRs and HLA-C alleles showing the fewest. In vitro tests confirmed that a few of the cytomegalovirus-associated TCR beta chains recognize cytomegalovirus antigens. In both the original and validation cohorts, the classifier was reported to diagnose cytomegalovirus status with high specificity and sensitivity. Because the 87-base-pair reads could not distinguish some IMGT-functional V segments, including TRBV6-2 and TRBV6-3, those segments were excluded. In a later analysis, HLA-associated TCR beta chains showed more clonal expansion and lower generation probabilities than non-associated chains that were equally common. Specific HLA alleles were associated with some 15,000 TCR beta sequences at a false discovery rate of 0.05 in a later analysis. An earlier analysis of 587 of the donors showed that most TCR beta V segments appeared in productive rearrangements either about 87% or about 30% of the time, which broadly matched IMGT annotations. The sequencing pipeline was judged likely to have produced a cluster of highly shared sequence variants as a technical artifact. According to a later analysis, parvovirus B19, influenza, CMV and Epstein-Barr virus appeared linked to several top co-occurrence clusters. A later analysis found that most CMV-associated TCR beta chains appeared HLA-restricted, with HLA associations seemingly driven largely by CMV exposure.

In total, 600 or so healthy bone marrow donors made up the cohort. All cohort members were sampled while nominally healthy, although unrecorded immune exposures were likely present. The donor was CMV seronegative and was included in the group of a few hundred seronegative cohort members. Every donor gave a peripheral blood sample, and the peripheral blood mononuclear cells from that sample were used for TCR beta sequencing. Genomic DNA was extracted from the blood cell samples with the Qiagen DNeasy Blood Extraction Kit. As to this clone: It has no known antigen specificity. There are no base qualities to consult, and no much larger clone falls within one base.

This TCR came from a woman between 18 and 29 years old in good health and CMV-seronegative. The sequencing sample was made of PBMCs. The chain was built from TRBV7-6 and TRBJ2-5, with an unclear D gene assignment. This receptor has the CDR3 CASSSSQETQYF. Read as DNA, the sequence is TGTGCCAGCAGTTCCTCGCAAGAGACCCAGTACTTC. Supplemented by the reference TRBV7-6 and TRBJ2-5 proteins around the CDR3, the complete variable domain is GAGVSQSPRYKVTKRGQDVALRCDPISGHVSLYWYRQALGQGPEFLTYFNYEAQQDKSGLPNDRFSAERPEGSISTLTIQRTEQRDSAMYRCASSSSQETQYFGPGTRLLVL.